The next 27 T cell receptor beta chains were all read from a single sample in a study of early T cells in non-severe SARS-CoV-2 infection. A single record per CDR3 protein comes from TCRdb applying MiXCR to the 5' RACE reads. The sample lists roughly 48,000 distinct CDR3 sequences, approximately 5.6% seen once, with about 4.4% in the top ten. Sequencing was done on a sample of whole blood. The receptor set was obtained from an adult who was a healthcare worker with PCR-confirmed SARS-CoV-2 infection or an uninfected control (not recorded which).

V gene TRBV18 combines with J gene TRBJ1-2; TRBD1 is a possible D gene (5 bases). Trimming took 3 bases from V and 8 from J, leaving 16 bases between them. Germline lookup yields CDR1 KGHSH and CDR2 LQKENI. The CDR3 has 14 amino acids. CDR3 loop: CASSPPGEVWGYTF. CDR3 nucleotide sequence: TGTGCCAGCTCACCTCCGGGGGAGGTCTGGGGCTACACCTTC.

Sample share makes this clonotype medium-sized. In nucleotides, the CDR3 is TGTGCCAGCAGTTACGCGGGGGAGCTGTTTTTT. Translated, it gives CASSYAGELFF. The genes are TRBV6-2 or TRBV6-3 and TRBJ2-2; D remains ambiguous. The CDR3 is 11 amino acids. Trimming removed 2 bases from V and 8 bases from J, with 3 bases in between. The germline CDR1 and CDR2 sequences are MNHEY and SVGEGT.

V is TRBV27 and J is TRBJ2-5, with D tentatively TRBD2 (6 bases). The germline CDR1 and CDR2 sequences are MNHEY and SMNVEV (reference sequence). Trimming removed 3 bases at V and 3 bases at J, with 14 bases between. The CDR3 totals 15 residues. CDR3 in amino acids: CASSFLAGLEETQYF. The CDR3 coding sequence is TGTGCCAGCAGTTTTCTGGCGGGACTGGAAGAGACCCAGTACTTC.

This clonotype was picked up many times. The chain uses TRBV19 and TRBJ2-3, with 8 bases fitting TRBD2. Per germline, CDR1 LNHDA and CDR2 SQIVND (reference sequence). Trimming cost V 4 bases and J 6 bases; bases outside gene matches: 9. This CDR3 comprises 15 residues. CDR3 region: CASSKRTSRRDTQYF. CDR3 sequence (DNA): TGTGCCAGTAGTAAGCGGACTAGCCGGAGGGATACGCAGTATTTT.

This clonotype came up many times. The V gene is TRBV20-1, the J gene TRBJ2-7; 7 positions agree with TRBD2. Losses at the gene ends were 5 bases for V and 4 bases for J; bases not matched to a gene: 17. Germline assignment: CDR1 DFQATT and CDR2 SNEGSKA (reference sequence). This CDR3 is 16 amino acids long. The CDR3 sequence: CSAQLRAGGGPYEQYF. The DNA of the CDR3 is TGCAGTGCTCAGCTTAGGGCGGGCGGGGGACCATACGAGCAGTACTTC.

This clonotype was seen a few times. The rearrangement joins TRBV28 to TRBJ1-6, with 11 bases lining up with TRBD1. Germline V gene data show CDR1 as MDHEN and CDR2 as SYDVKM. The V segment lost 7 bases and the J segment 9 bases; nucleotides outside the gene matches: 11. The CDR3 is made up of 16 amino acids. CDR3 in DNA: TGTGCCAGCAACCTACCGGGACAGGGGGTGATTTCACCCCTCCACTTT. Translating it yields CASNLPGQGVISPLHF.

Only a few counts were recorded for this clonotype. The rearrangement uses TRBV24-1 and TRBJ2-5, with TRBD2 matching 13 bases. This CDR3 has 15 amino acids. Germline trimming cut 4 bases from V and 4 bases from J; bases unmatched to any gene: 2. Germline CDR1 is KGHDR and CDR2 is SFDVKD. CDR3 in DNA: TGTGCCACCAGTGACTGGACTAGCGGGAGAGAGACCCAGTACTTC. It is translated as CATSDWTSGRETQYF.

By frequency in the sample, this clonotype is medium-sized. V usage is TRBV29-1 and J usage is TRBJ1-4; D not certain. CDR1 is SQVTM and CDR2 is ANQGSEA in the germline V gene. This CDR3 has 11 residues. Deletions cut 4 bases from V and 12 bases from J, with 12 bases between. CDR3 in DNA: TGCAGCGTTGTACGGGGAACGGAACTGTTTTTT. Protein sequence: CSVVRGTELFF.

This clonotype was seen a few times. V and J are TRBV5-1 and TRBJ2-3; a weak D match, TRBD2 (6 bases). The V gene lost 0 bases and the J gene lost 0 bases, with 14 bases spanning the gap. The germline CDR1 and CDR2 sequences are SGHRS and YFSETQ. This CDR3 is built from 17 residues. The DNA of the CDR3 is TGCGCCAGCAGCTTGGGGGCTCGGGCGGGGAGCACAGATACGCAGTATTTT. Its protein product is CASSLGARAGSTDTQYF.

This chain connects TRBV20-1 to TRBJ1-5; 7 positions agree with TRBD1. Germline values: CDR1 DFQATT, CDR2 SNEGSKA (reference sequence). This CDR3 spans 15 amino acids. The trim removed 6 bases at V and 0 bases at J, leaving 8 bases unmatched. CDR3: CSAISGTDSNQPQHF. CDR3 bases: TGCAGTGCCATAAGTGGGACAGATAGCAATCAGCCCCAGCATTTT.

This clonotype was detected ten times or more. V is TRBV29-1 and J is TRBJ2-7, with 8 nucleotides matching TRBD1. V shed 7 bases, J shed 1 base, and the junction held 9 bases outside the gene matches. The CDR3 runs to 14 residues. Germline CDR1 SQVTM, CDR2 ANQGSEA. CDR3 amino acids: CSALGQGGSYEQYF. The CDR3 bases are TGCAGCGCCTTAGGACAGGGTGGATCCTACGAGCAGTACTTC.

This clonotype occurred a few times. The rearrangement links TRBV3-1 to TRBJ2-7, with TRBD2 identical over 9 bases. The CDR3 spans 16 residues. Per germline, CDR1 LGHDT and CDR2 YNNKEL (reference sequence). Trimming removed 0 bases from V and 3 bases from J; junction bases left unmatched: 6. CDR3 loop: CASSQEWSSGVYEQYF. The CDR3 nucleotides are TGTGCCAGCAGCCAAGAGTGGTCTAGCGGGGTCTACGAGCAGTACTTC.

V usage is TRBV19 and J usage is TRBJ1-1; 8 nucleotides match TRBD1. After removal of 7 bases from V and 2 bases from J, the junction contained 6 bases not matched to a gene. CDR1 and CDR2 (germline): LNHDA, SQIVND (reference sequence). This CDR3 is built from 14 residues. This CDR3 is CASMGDRSNTEAFF. CDR3 coding DNA: TGTGCCAGTATGGGGGACAGGAGCAACACTGAAGCTTTCTTT.

This clonotype was detected many times. The V and J genes are TRBV7-2 and TRBJ1-6; D remains ambiguous. V was trimmed by 1 base and J by 10 bases, leaving 17 bases between them. This CDR3 is 16 amino acids long. CDR1 is SGHTA and CDR2 is FQGNSA in the germline V gene. This CDR3 is CASSLVRPSLDSPLHF. The CDR3 DNA reads TGTGCCAGCAGCTTAGTGCGCCCCTCCTTGGACTCACCCCTCCACTTT.

This clonotype appeared many times. V gene TRBV20-1 combines with J gene TRBJ2-7; perhaps TRBD1 as D (5 bases). Per the germline V gene, CDR1 is DFQATT and CDR2 is SNEGSKA (reference sequence). V lost 6 bases and J 2 bases, leaving 20 bases between the germline ends. CDR3 length equals 15 residues. CDR3 sequence: CSAKKGSVGPYEQYF. CDR3 DNA sequence: TGCAGTGCCAAGAAGGGCTCCGTGGGGCCCTACGAGCAGTACTTC.

This clonotype was detected ten times or more. The CDR3 sequence: CSASGQDQETQYF. CDR3 bases: TGCAGTGCTAGTGGGCAGGACCAAGAGACCCAGTACTTC. This chain joins TRBV20-1 and TRBJ2-5, with D hard to call. CDR1 and CDR2 (germline): DFQATT, SNEGSKA (reference sequence). The CDR3 covers 13 residues. Trimming took off 3 bases at V and 0 bases at J, with 8 bases between the two ends.

The table lists this clonotype with many counts. This chain links TRBV7-9 with TRBJ2-7, with 12 bases aligning to TRBD1. CDR3 size: 15 residues. Germline trimming cut 5 bases from V and 7 bases from J; bases unmatched to any gene: 9. Germline V gene lookup returns CDR1 SEHNR and CDR2 FQNEAQ (reference sequence). The CDR3 is CASSQSGQGAGEQYF. Here the CDR3 DNA reads TGTGCCAGCAGCCAGTCGGGACAGGGGGCTGGAGAGCAGTACTTC.

The chain is built from TRBV7-2 and TRBJ2-1; 8 nucleotides align to TRBD2. The germline V gene encodes CDR1 SGHTA and CDR2 FQGNSA. This CDR3 is built from 16 residues. V lost 3 bases to trimming and J lost 9 bases; unmatched junction nucleotides: 13. CDR3 nucleotide sequence: TGTGCCAGCAGCTTCCGGACTAGCCCATCCGTCGGTGAGCAGTTCTTC. Its protein is CASSFRTSPSVGEQFF. Full variable domain (rest looked up from reference TRBV7-2 and TRBJ2-1): GAGVSQSPSNKVTEKGKDVELRCDPISGHTALYWYRQSLGQGLEFLIYFQGNSAPDKSGLPSDRFSAERTGGSVSTLTIQRTQQEDSAVYLCASSFRTSPSVGEQFFGPGTRLTVL.

This clonotype was detected many times. The chain is built from TRBV5-1 and TRBJ2-2; D remains ambiguous. Germline assignment: CDR1 SGHRS and CDR2 YFSETQ. The CDR3 has 15 residues. Trimming cost V 4 bases and J 0 bases, with 10 bases left between them. The CDR3 loop is CASSRTAANTGELFF. CDR3 sequence (DNA): TGCGCCAGCAGCCGGACGGCCGCGAACACCGGGGAGCTGTTTTTT.

This clonotype was seen only a few times. The chain links TRBV7-9 to TRBJ1-6; D might be TRBD1 (5 bases). Germline values: CDR1 SEHNR, CDR2 FQNEAQ (reference sequence). V dropped 5 bases and J dropped 5 bases, with 16 bases sitting between them. CDR3 length: 16 amino acids. The CDR3 sequence is CASSPGTLSNNSPLHF. The CDR3 nucleotides read TGTGCCAGCAGCCCCGGGACCCTGTCTAATAATTCACCCCTCCACTTT.

About this clonotype: A read error is possible here, since a much larger clone lies one base away. The rearrangement links TRBV20-1 to TRBJ2-3; D is perhaps TRBD2 (5 bases). The V and J ends lost 0 bases and 3 bases respectively, with 13 bases between them. The CDR3 is 15 residues long. Germline CDR1 and CDR2: DFQATT and SNEGSKA (reference sequence). The CDR3 here is CSARDLWLATDTQYF. Here the CDR3 DNA reads TGCAGTGCTAGAGATCTCTGGCTAGCTACAGATACGCAGTATTTT.

This clonotype has at least ten counts. J is TRBJ1-4 and V is TRBV12-3 or TRBV12-4; D may be TRBD1 (6 bases). The V end lost 4 bases, the J end lost 2 bases, and 8 bases lay between the germline ends. CDR3 length: 14 residues. CDR3 sequence reads: CASSSGDTNEKLFF. CDR3 nucleotide sequence: TGTGCCAGCAGTTCAGGGGATACTAATGAAAAACTGTTTTTT.

V is TRBV29-1 and J is TRBJ2-3; 10 bases fit TRBD2. V gave up 7 bases and J gave up 8 bases; unmatched junction bases: 6. The V gene's germline CDR1 is SQVTM and CDR2 ANQGSEA. The CDR3 is 12 residues long. CDR3 in DNA: TGCAGCGCTGGGACTAGCGTGGGTACGCAGTATTTT. This translates into CSAGTSVGTQYF.

This clonotype was counted ten times or more. V is TRBV5-1 and J is TRBJ1-1; D gene uncertain. Trimming removed 4 bases at V and 1 base at J, with 14 bases between. The germline V gene encodes CDR1 SGHRS and CDR2 YFSETQ. The length of the CDR3 is 15 residues. CDR3 sequence reads: CASSPPGVGNTEAFF. For the CDR3, the DNA is TGCGCCAGCAGCCCTCCCGGGGTCGGGAACACTGAAGCTTTCTTT.

The chain carries TRBV6-5 and TRBJ2-2; D ambiguous. CDR3 size: 16 residues. Germline V gene sequence: CDR1 MNHEY, CDR2 SVGAGI. V lost 2 bases and J 5 bases, leaving 15 bases between the germline ends. CDR3 amino acids: CASSYLSGVLTGELFF. CDR3 sequence (DNA): TGTGCCAGCAGTTACCTTAGTGGGGTTTTAACCGGGGAGCTGTTTTTT.

Many counts were recorded for this clonotype. The V gene is TRBV11-2, the J gene TRBJ2-7, with 11 bases aligning to TRBD2. Germline V gene lookup returns CDR1 SGHAT and CDR2 FQNNGV. Trimming removed 1 base from V and 2 bases from J; junction bases left unmatched: 7. This CDR3 is built from 17 residues. CDR3 in amino acids: CASSLVPTSGRAYEQYF. The CDR3 nucleotides read TGTGCCAGCAGCTTAGTCCCAACTAGCGGGAGAGCCTACGAGCAGTACTTC.

This clonotype was observed many times. This chain uses TRBV2 with TRBJ2-5; 9 nucleotides line up with TRBD2. V lost 6 bases, J lost 2 bases, and 7 bases stayed unmatched. Germline loops: CDR1 SNHLY, CDR2 FYNNEI. The CDR3 is made up of 15 amino acids. As DNA, the CDR3 is TGTGCCAGCAGAAGACTAGCGGCAACGCAAGAGACCCAGTACTTC. Translation gives CASRRLAATQETQYF. The full variable domain, completed using reference TRBV2 and TRBJ2-5, is EPEVTQTPSHQVTQMGQEVILRCVPISNHLYFYWYRQILGQKVEFLVSFYNNEISEKSEIFDDQFSVERPDGSNFTLKIRSTKLEDSAMYFCASRRLAATQETQYFGPGTRLLVL.